The TCR beta chain under discussion was sequenced for a study of technical replicates of blood from several donors. Germline V CDR1 and CDR2: LNHDA, SQIVND (reference sequence). V gave up 8 bases and J gave up 0 bases, with 14 bases separating them. The CDR3 runs to 15 residues. Some clones are missing from TCRdb's copy, which holds only in-frame ones; the method was immunoSEQ multiplex PCR. Here the sample spans 45,000 to 60,000 clones, around 91% being singletons. The source of this sequence is a human donor in good health. Some clones in this sample may be carry-over from other donors' samples. This rearrangement joins TRBV19 to TRBJ2-4, with a tentative D call TRBD2 (6 bases). Sequenced sample: PBMCs. Written as DNA, the CDR3 is TGTGCCAGTGTTGAACGGGGACTAGCCAAAAACATTCAGTACTTC. This encodes CASVERGLAKNIQYF.